The rows below give T cell receptor beta chains drawn from one sample of a study of blood T cells in healthy people across ages. Each CDR3 protein gets one entry after TCRdb re-called the 5' RACE reads with MiXCR. Of approximately 800,000 distinct CDR3 sequences listed, about half were seen once; the top ten hold roughly 20%. Material for sequencing was blood. The receptors were sampled from a man older than 75 in good health. CDR3s include the opening cysteine and the closing phenylalanine or tryptophan. Each record gives: CDR3 protein, CDR3 DNA, clone size, J gene, V gene, D gene. The D gene is left open where the match is weak. Only some rows state a clone size, as once, few, many or a class for expanded clones.

cdr3_aa: CASSLAGVDEQYF; cdr3_nt: TGTGCCAGCAGCTTAGCGGGAGTGGATGAGCAGTACTTC; clone_size: -; j_call: TRBJ2-7; v_call: TRBV7-9; d_call: -
cdr3_aa: CASMALGGTQYF; cdr3_nt: TGTGCCAGCATGGCTTTGGGGGGGACCCAGTACTTC; clone_size: -; j_call: TRBJ2-5; v_call: TRBV28; d_call: -
cdr3_aa: CASSQGLASQETQYF; cdr3_nt: TGCGCCAGCAGCCAAGGTCTAGCGTCACAAGAGACCCAGTACTTC; clone_size: -; j_call: TRBJ2-5; v_call: TRBV4-1; d_call: -
cdr3_aa: CASKASGHDEQFF; cdr3_nt: TGCGCCAGCAAGGCTAGCGGGCACGATGAGCAGTTCTTC; clone_size: few; j_call: TRBJ2-1; v_call: TRBV5-1; d_call: TRBD2
cdr3_aa: CASSLQPAPNYGYTF; cdr3_nt: TGTGCCAGCAGCTTACAGCCAGCCCCCAACTATGGCTACACCTTC; clone_size: -; j_call: TRBJ1-2; v_call: TRBV7-2; d_call: -
cdr3_aa: CASKGGGPEQYF; cdr3_nt: TGTGCCTCAAAAGGGGGGGGACCCGAGCAGTACTTC; clone_size: -; j_call: TRBJ2-7; v_call: TRBV30; d_call: -
cdr3_aa: CAISASGTSGEQYF; cdr3_nt: TGTGCCATCAGCGCCTCTGGGACTAGCGGGGAGCAGTACTTC; clone_size: once; j_call: TRBJ2-4; v_call: TRBV10-3; d_call: TRBD2
cdr3_aa: CSAQTGVPETQYF; cdr3_nt: TGCAGCGCCCAAACAGGGGTTCCAGAGACCCAGTACTTC; clone_size: -; j_call: TRBJ2-5; v_call: TRBV29-1; d_call: TRBD1
cdr3_aa: CSVGPGVDLPEQYF; cdr3_nt: TGCAGCGTTGGTCCCGGGGTGGACCTTCCCGAGCAGTACTTC; clone_size: few; j_call: TRBJ2-7; v_call: TRBV29-1; d_call: -
cdr3_aa: CASSEGESHYNEQYF; cdr3_nt: TGTGCCAGCAGTGAAGGCGAAAGCCACTACAATGAGCAGTACTTC; clone_size: -; j_call: TRBJ2-7; v_call: TRBV2; d_call: -
cdr3_aa: CASSFDTTEAFF; cdr3_nt: TGCGCCAGCAGCTTTGATACCACTGAAGCTTTCTTT; clone_size: -; j_call: TRBJ1-1; v_call: TRBV5-1; d_call: -
cdr3_aa: CASSLDWGTEAFF; cdr3_nt: TGTGCCAGCAGCTTAGACTGGGGCACTGAAGCTTTCTTT; clone_size: once; j_call: TRBJ1-1; v_call: TRBV7-3; d_call: -
cdr3_aa: CSGEKDYGYTF; cdr3_nt: TGCAGCGGGGAAAAGGACTATGGCTACACCTTC; clone_size: -; j_call: TRBJ1-2; v_call: TRBV29-1; d_call: -
cdr3_aa: CASSEASGDYNEQFF; cdr3_nt: TGCGCCAGCAGTGAGGCTAGCGGGGACTACAATGAGCAGTTCTTC; clone_size: -; j_call: TRBJ2-1; v_call: TRBV10-1; d_call: TRBD2
cdr3_aa: CASSQGGLAGPDTQYF; cdr3_nt: TGCGCCAGCAGCCAAGGAGGGCTAGCGGGCCCAGATACGCAGTATTTT; clone_size: -; j_call: TRBJ2-3; v_call: TRBV4-3; d_call: TRBD2
cdr3_aa: CASSLLGQGPKDGYTF; cdr3_nt: TGCGCCAGCAGCTTGTTGGGACAGGGCCCTAAGGATGGCTACACCTTC; clone_size: once; j_call: TRBJ1-2; v_call: TRBV5-1; d_call: TRBD1
cdr3_aa: CAISPGTGKYEQYF; cdr3_nt: TGTGCCATCAGTCCCGGGACAGGGAAATACGAGCAGTACTTC; clone_size: -; j_call: TRBJ2-7; v_call: TRBV10-3; d_call: TRBD1
cdr3_aa: CAWNKAAGSYEQYF; cdr3_nt: TGTGCCTGGAATAAGGCCGCGGGGTCCTACGAGCAGTACTTC; clone_size: -; j_call: TRBJ2-7; v_call: TRBV30; d_call: -
cdr3_aa: CASSFTLGADNGYTF; cdr3_nt: TGTGCCAGCAGCTTTACCTTAGGGGCAGATAACGGCTACACCTTC; clone_size: few; j_call: TRBJ1-2; v_call: TRBV7-2; d_call: -
cdr3_aa: CASSSYGTGGDSSYEQYF; cdr3_nt: TGTGCCAGCAGTTCCTACGGGACAGGGGGCGATAGCTCCTACGAGCAGTACTTC; clone_size: few; j_call: TRBJ2-7; v_call: TRBV27; d_call: TRBD1
cdr3_aa: CATSRSTGGAYNEQFF; cdr3_nt: TGTGCCACCAGCAGAAGTACGGGGGGGGCCTACAATGAGCAGTTCTTC; clone_size: -; j_call: TRBJ2-1; v_call: TRBV15; d_call: TRBD2
cdr3_aa: CASSSKTSSTDTQYF; cdr3_nt: TGTGCCAGCAGTTCCAAGACTTCGAGCACAGATACGCAGTATTTT; clone_size: -; j_call: TRBJ2-3; v_call: TRBV6-2/TRBV6-3; d_call: -
cdr3_aa: CSATSDRGNSPLHF; cdr3_nt: TGCAGTGCAACCTCGGACAGGGGGAATTCACCCCTCCACTTT; clone_size: few; j_call: TRBJ1-6; v_call: TRBV20-1; d_call: TRBD1
cdr3_aa: CSVARQIGTDTQYF; cdr3_nt: TGCAGCGTTGCTCGTCAGATTGGCACAGATACGCAGTATTTT; clone_size: -; j_call: TRBJ2-3; v_call: TRBV29-1; d_call: -
cdr3_aa: CASSQGGYDYEQYF; cdr3_nt: TGCGCCAGCAGCCAAGGGGGATATGACTACGAGCAGTACTTC; clone_size: -; j_call: TRBJ2-7; v_call: TRBV4-3; d_call: -
cdr3_aa: CASSAADYGYTF; cdr3_nt: TGTGCCAGCAGTGCCGCGGATTATGGCTACACCTTC; clone_size: -; j_call: TRBJ1-2; v_call: TRBV25-1; d_call: -
cdr3_aa: CASSSLSGSTEAFF; cdr3_nt: TGTGCCAGCAGCTCCCTCTCAGGATCGACTGAAGCTTTCTTT; clone_size: -; j_call: TRBJ1-1; v_call: TRBV12-3/TRBV12-4; d_call: -
cdr3_aa: CASSEGSGSTDTQYF; cdr3_nt: TGTGCCAGCAGTGAGGGTAGCGGAAGCACAGATACGCAGTATTTT; clone_size: once; j_call: TRBJ2-3; v_call: TRBV6-1; d_call: -
cdr3_aa: CASSRRTGDGNTIYF; cdr3_nt: TGTGCCAGCAGTCGTCGGACAGGGGATGGAAACACCATATATTTT; clone_size: -; j_call: TRBJ1-3; v_call: TRBV12-3/TRBV12-4; d_call: TRBD1
cdr3_aa: CASSFGGSSTDTQYF; cdr3_nt: TGTGCCAGCAGCTTCGGGGGTTCGAGCACAGATACGCAGTATTTT; clone_size: -; j_call: TRBJ2-3; v_call: TRBV9; d_call: -
cdr3_aa: CSASPGQARGRTQHF; cdr3_nt: TGCAGTGCTAGTCCGGGGCAGGCCAGGGGGAGGACCCAGCATTTT; clone_size: -; j_call: TRBJ1-5; v_call: TRBV20-1; d_call: TRBD1
cdr3_aa: CASSLSASKGSNQETQFF; cdr3_nt: TGTGCCAGCAGCTTAAGTGCGAGTAAAGGGTCAAATCAAGAGACCCAGTTCTTC; clone_size: -; j_call: TRBJ2-1; v_call: TRBV7-9; d_call: -
cdr3_aa: CASSQQGLSYEQYF; cdr3_nt: TGTGCCAGCAGCCAACAGGGGTTATCCTACGAGCAGTACTTC; clone_size: -; j_call: TRBJ2-7; v_call: TRBV3-1; d_call: -
cdr3_aa: CASSSAAGLANYGYTF; cdr3_nt: TGTGCCAGCAGCTCAGCTGCAGGGTTAGCTAACTATGGCTACACCTTC; clone_size: few; j_call: TRBJ1-2; v_call: TRBV7-2; d_call: -
cdr3_aa: CSAWSGRASYNEQFF; cdr3_nt: TGCAGTGCTTGGAGCGGGAGGGCCTCCTACAATGAGCAGTTCTTC; clone_size: few; j_call: TRBJ2-1; v_call: TRBV20-1; d_call: TRBD2
cdr3_aa: CASTGSLEQYF; cdr3_nt: TGTGCCAGCACCGGATCCCTCGAGCAGTACTTC; clone_size: -; j_call: TRBJ2-7; v_call: TRBV6-2/TRBV6-3; d_call: -
cdr3_aa: CASSQGLNQKTQYF; cdr3_nt: TGTGCCAGCAGCCAAGGACTGAATCAGAAGACCCAGTACTTC; clone_size: many; j_call: TRBJ2-5; v_call: TRBV14; d_call: -
cdr3_aa: CASRQRATNEKLFF; cdr3_nt: TGTGCCAGCAGGCAACGAGCAACTAATGAAAAACTGTTTTTT; clone_size: few; j_call: TRBJ1-4; v_call: TRBV6-6; d_call: -
cdr3_aa: CASSPRREQFF; cdr3_nt: TGTGCCAGCAGCCCCCGGAGGGAGCAGTTCTTC; clone_size: many; j_call: TRBJ2-1; v_call: TRBV12-3/TRBV12-4; d_call: -
cdr3_aa: CSAPYDRGETQYF; cdr3_nt: TGCAGTGCTCCCTATGACAGGGGAGAGACCCAGTACTTC; clone_size: few; j_call: TRBJ2-5; v_call: TRBV20-1; d_call: TRBD1
cdr3_aa: CASSQQGARNEQYF; cdr3_nt: TGTGCCAGCAGCCAACAGGGGGCTCGAAACGAGCAGTACTTC; clone_size: -; j_call: TRBJ2-7; v_call: TRBV3-1; d_call: TRBD1
cdr3_aa: CSARTPAAGYSTDTQYF; cdr3_nt: TGCAGTGCTAGGACGCCTGCTGCCGGGTATAGCACAGATACGCAGTATTTT; clone_size: -; j_call: TRBJ2-3; v_call: TRBV20-1; d_call: -
cdr3_aa: CASSYGGQYPYNEQYF; cdr3_nt: TGTGCCAGCAGTTACGGCGGTCAGTACCCCTACAATGAGCAGTACTTC; clone_size: -; j_call: TRBJ2-5; v_call: TRBV6-2/TRBV6-3; d_call: -
cdr3_aa: CSAQTSGGTDTQYF; cdr3_nt: TGCAGTGCTCAGACTAGCGGGGGGACAGATACGCAGTATTTT; clone_size: -; j_call: TRBJ2-3; v_call: TRBV20-1; d_call: TRBD2
cdr3_aa: CASSYVESNEKLFF; cdr3_nt: TGTGCCAGCAGTTACGTGGAATCAAATGAAAAACTGTTTTTT; clone_size: -; j_call: TRBJ1-4; v_call: TRBV6-6; d_call: -
cdr3_aa: CASSQDLQTYNEQFF; cdr3_nt: TGTGCCAGCAGCCAAGATCTCCAGACCTACAATGAGCAGTTCTTC; clone_size: -; j_call: TRBJ2-1; v_call: TRBV4-2; d_call: -